This T cell receptor beta chain was recovered during a study of blood T cell repertoires in COVID-19. Study in general: From the United States, Italy and Spain came samples of acute and convalescent COVID-19. Sources were T cells, B-cell-depleted T cells, or PBMCs; the material itself was cDNA or gDNA.

Participants came from some 26 US areas, aged roughly 18 to 89 years. In the authors' workflow: Quantification of nucleated cells was approximated via reference gene primer amplification. Here immunoSEQ multiplex PCR was the method, and the copy in TCRdb shows in-frame clones only, minus some. That table gives V, J and clone size, and the DNA gave D and trimming. Among about 200,000 clones listed, roughly 88% were seen once. V lost 8 bases and J lost 1; bases outside the gene matches: 8. CDR3 length: 15 amino acids. Germline CDR1 SGHAT, CDR2 FQNNGV. This chain links TRBV11-2 with TRBJ2-1; 7 bases match TRBD1. The receptor comes from a man aged 40-55 years with acute COVID-19. Input material: PBMCs or T cells enriched from blood (not recorded which). CDR3 sequence (DNA): TGTGCCAGCGCCCGGGACAGCCAATCCTACAATGAGCAGTTCTTC. This gives the protein CASARDSQSYNEQFF. Filled out from reference TRBV11-2 and TRBJ2-1, the complete variable domain reads EAGVAQSPRYKIIEKRQSVAFWCNPISGHATLYWYQQILGQGPKLLIQFQNNGVVDDSQLPKDRFSAERLKGVDSTLKIQPAKLEDSAVYLCASARDSQSYNEQFFGPGTRLTVL.